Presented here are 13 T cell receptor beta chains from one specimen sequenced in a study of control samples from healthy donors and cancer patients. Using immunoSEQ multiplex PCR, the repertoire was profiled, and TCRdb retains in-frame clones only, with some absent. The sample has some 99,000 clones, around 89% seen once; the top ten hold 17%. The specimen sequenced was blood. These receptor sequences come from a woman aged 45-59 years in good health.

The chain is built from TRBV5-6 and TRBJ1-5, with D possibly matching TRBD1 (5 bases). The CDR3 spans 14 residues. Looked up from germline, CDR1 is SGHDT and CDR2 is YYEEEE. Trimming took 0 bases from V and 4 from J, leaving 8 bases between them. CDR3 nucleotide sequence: TGTGCCAGCAGCTTGGTCGGGGCGAATCAGCCCCAGCATTTT. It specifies CASSLVGANQPQHF.

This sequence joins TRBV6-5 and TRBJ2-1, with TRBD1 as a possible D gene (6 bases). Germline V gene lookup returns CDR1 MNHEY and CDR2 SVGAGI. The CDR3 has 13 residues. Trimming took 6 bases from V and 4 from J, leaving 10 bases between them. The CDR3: CASSVTGYNEQFF. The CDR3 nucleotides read TGTGCCAGCAGCGTTACAGGGTACAATGAGCAGTTCTTC.

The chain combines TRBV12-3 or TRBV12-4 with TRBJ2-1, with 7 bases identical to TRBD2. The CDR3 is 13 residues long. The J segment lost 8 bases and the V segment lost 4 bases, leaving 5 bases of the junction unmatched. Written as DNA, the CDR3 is TGTGCCAGCAGTTGGGGGGGGAGACATGAGCAGTTCTTC. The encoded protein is CASSWGGRHEQFF.

CDR3 in DNA: TGTGCCAGCAGACCGGGACAGGTAAATCAGCCCCAGCATTTT. Its protein product is CASRPGQVNQPQHF. This chain connects TRBV28 to TRBJ1-5, with 8 bases matching TRBD1. Trimming took 6 bases from V and 4 from J; bases not matched to a gene: 5. Looked up from germline, CDR1 is MDHEN and CDR2 is SYDVKM. CDR3 length: 14 residues.

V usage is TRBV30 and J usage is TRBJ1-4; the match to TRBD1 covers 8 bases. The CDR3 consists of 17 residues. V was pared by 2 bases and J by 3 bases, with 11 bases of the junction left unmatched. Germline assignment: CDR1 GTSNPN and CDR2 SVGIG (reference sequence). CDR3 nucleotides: TGTGCCTGGAGTCCCCCGGGACAGGTGGTAGCTAATGAAAAACTGTTTTTT. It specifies CAWSPPGQVVANEKLFF.

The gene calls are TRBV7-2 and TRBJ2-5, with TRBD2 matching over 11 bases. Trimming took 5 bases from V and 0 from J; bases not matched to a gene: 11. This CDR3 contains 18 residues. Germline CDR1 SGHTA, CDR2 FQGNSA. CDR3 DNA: TGTGCCAGCAGCCTCCCGGGGGCTAGCGGGGGGTACCAAGAGACCCAGTACTTC. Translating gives CASSLPGASGGYQETQYF.

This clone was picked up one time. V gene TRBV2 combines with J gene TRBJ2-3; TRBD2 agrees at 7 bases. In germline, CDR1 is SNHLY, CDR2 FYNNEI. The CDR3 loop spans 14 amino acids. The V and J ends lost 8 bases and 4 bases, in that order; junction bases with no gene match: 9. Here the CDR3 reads CASSTGGWSDTQYF. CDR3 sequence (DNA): TGTGCCAGCTCTACGGGAGGCTGGTCAGATACGCAGTATTTT.

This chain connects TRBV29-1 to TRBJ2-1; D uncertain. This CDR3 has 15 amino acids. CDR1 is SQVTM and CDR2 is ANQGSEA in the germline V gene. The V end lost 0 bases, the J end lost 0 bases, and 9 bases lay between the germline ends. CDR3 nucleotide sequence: TGCAGCGTTGAAGACCCTACGAGCTCCTACAATGAGCAGTTCTTC. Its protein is CSVEDPTSSYNEQFF.

CDR3 amino acids: CASSQPGLNTIYF. Here the CDR3 DNA reads TGTGCCAGCAGCCAGCCGGGACTTAACACCATATATTTT. This chain uses TRBV3-1 (or the pseudogene TRBV3-2) with TRBJ1-3; a weak D match, TRBD1 (5 bases). The V end lost 3 bases, the J end lost 7 bases, and 10 bases lay between the germline ends. The CDR3 extends over 13 amino acids. Germline CDR1 reads LGHDT; CDR2 reads YNNKEL (reference sequence).

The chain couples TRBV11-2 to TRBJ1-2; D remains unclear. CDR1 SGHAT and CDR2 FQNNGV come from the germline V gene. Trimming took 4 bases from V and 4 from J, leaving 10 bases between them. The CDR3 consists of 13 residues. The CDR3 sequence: CASSSDGPYGYTF. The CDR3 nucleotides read TGTGCCAGCAGCTCGGACGGACCCTATGGCTACACCTTC.

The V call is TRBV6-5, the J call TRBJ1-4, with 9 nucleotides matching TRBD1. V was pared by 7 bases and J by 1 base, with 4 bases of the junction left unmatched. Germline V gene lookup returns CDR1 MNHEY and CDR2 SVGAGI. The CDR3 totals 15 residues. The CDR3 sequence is CASIKTGGTNEKLFF. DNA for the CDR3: TGTGCCAGCATCAAGACAGGGGGAACTAATGAAAAACTGTTTTTT.

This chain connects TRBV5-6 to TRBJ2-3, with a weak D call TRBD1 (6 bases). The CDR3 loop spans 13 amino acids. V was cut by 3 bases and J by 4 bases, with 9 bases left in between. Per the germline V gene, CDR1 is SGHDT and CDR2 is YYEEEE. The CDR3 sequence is CASSYTGPDTQYF. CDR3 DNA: TGTGCCAGCAGCTACACAGGGCCAGATACGCAGTATTTT.

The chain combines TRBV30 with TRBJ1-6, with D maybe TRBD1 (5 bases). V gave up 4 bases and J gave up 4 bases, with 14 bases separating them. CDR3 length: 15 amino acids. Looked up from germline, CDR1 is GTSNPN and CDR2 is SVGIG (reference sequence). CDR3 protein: CAWTGLLSYNSPLHF. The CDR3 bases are TGTGCCTGGACGGGACTTCTAAGTTATAATTCACCCCTCCACTTT. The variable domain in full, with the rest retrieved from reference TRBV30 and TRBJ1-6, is SQTIHQWPATLVQPVGSPLSLECTVEGTSNPNLYWYRQAAGRGLQLLFYSVGIGQISSEVPQNLSASRPQDRQFILSSKKLLLSDSGFYLCAWTGLLSYNSPLHFGNGTRLTVT.